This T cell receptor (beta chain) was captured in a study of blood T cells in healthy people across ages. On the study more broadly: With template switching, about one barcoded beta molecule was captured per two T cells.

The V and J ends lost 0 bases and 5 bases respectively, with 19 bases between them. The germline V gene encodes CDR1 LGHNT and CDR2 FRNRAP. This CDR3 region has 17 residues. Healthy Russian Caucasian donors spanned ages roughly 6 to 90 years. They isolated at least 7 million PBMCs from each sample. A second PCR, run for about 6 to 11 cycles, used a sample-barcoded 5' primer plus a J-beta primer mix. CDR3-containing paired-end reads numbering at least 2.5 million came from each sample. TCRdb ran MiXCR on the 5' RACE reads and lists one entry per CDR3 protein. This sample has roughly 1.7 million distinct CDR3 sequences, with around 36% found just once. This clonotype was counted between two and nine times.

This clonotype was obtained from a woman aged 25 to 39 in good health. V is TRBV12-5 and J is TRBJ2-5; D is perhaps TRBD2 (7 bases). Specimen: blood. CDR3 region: CASGLVLGGRGRETQYF. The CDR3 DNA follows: TGTGCTAGTGGTTTGGTACTCGGGGGGCGAGGACGGGAGACCCAGTACTTC.